Included here is one T cell receptor beta chain sequence, with context. The antigen remains undetermined. Profiling relied on immunoSEQ multiplex PCR, and the TCRdb table lists in-frame clones only, not all of them. This table holds about 85,000 clones, about 91% found once. The sample belongs to a study of T cell responses to AZD1222 COVID-19 vaccine. Study outcomes and limitations: Only after the peak T cell response were repertoires sampled. Clonal diversity was possibly underestimated, and white British individuals and females predominated among donors. Spike-specific TCR breadth and depth grew following two AZD1222 doses.

Deletions cut 6 bases from V and 4 bases from J, with 12 bases between. Germline V gene sequence: CDR1 MNHEY, CDR2 SVGAGI. The CDR3 sequence is 13 residues long. V and J are TRBV6-5 and TRBJ1-2; a possible D gene is TRBD1 (6 bases). The source material was peripheral blood, sampled 28 days after the second AZD1222 dose. The sequence was collected from an adult who received the AZD1222 COVID-19 vaccine. The CDR3: CASREDRTYGYTF. The CDR3 bases are TGTGCCAGCAGGGAGGACAGAACCTATGGCTACACCTTC.